Given below is one TCR beta chain in context. The sample is drawn from a study of STAT5B mutations in CD4+ large granular lymphocyte leukemia. Clones were read by immunoSEQ multiplex PCR, and TCRdb kept only the in-frame ones, dropping some. Here the sample spans some 33,000 clones, about 74% being singletons. Trimming left V 6 bases short and J 1 base short, with 15 bases between. The CDR3 length is 15 residues. Germline V lookup: CDR1 SQVTM, CDR2 ANQGSEA. Control samples were healthy donors' buffy coats. This TCR was recovered from a human donor in good health. The chain has TRBV29-1 and TRBJ2-2; D assignment may be TRBD1 or TRBD2 (5 bases each). The sequencing input was CD4+ T cells from blood buffy coats. In DNA, the CDR3 is TGCAGCGTAGTGAGAGGGGCGAAGAACACCGGGGAGCTGTTTTTT. Residues: CSVVRGAKNTGELFF.